This TCR beta chain appears in the sequencing data of a study of identical twins. About this clonotype itself: Its matching antigen is unknown.

Findings and limits, study-wide: In beta out-of-frame sequences, the excess sharing between twins was weaker. Fewer insertions characterized abundant cord blood beta clonotypes, whereas memory repertoires showed none. The models gave estimates that fell short of the out-of-frame TCR alpha sharing seen in monozygotic twins.

A universal primer site arose from template switching, and cDNA bore unique molecular identifiers. Using its own MiXCR run on the 5' RACE reads, TCRdb lists one record per CDR3 protein. The repertoire includes about 530,000 distinct CDR3 sequences, about a fifth of them detected once, and roughly 0.5% sits in the top ten. Trimming pared 8 bases from V and 10 bases from J, leaving 26 bases between. This CDR3 contains 15 residues. CDR1 and CDR2 (germline): LGHDT, YNNKEL (reference sequence). The same specimen was also included in a second study, on yellow fever vaccine responses in identical twins.

The sequence derives from a woman aged 18 to 35 in good health. The chain is built from TRBV3-1 and TRBJ1-1; D may be TRBD1 (6 bases). Sequencing used CD4+ T cells sorted from blood. CDR3 in DNA: TGTGCCAGCGCCCCCTTAGGGGGGACTTCCTTAGGAGCTTTCTTT. Residues: CASAPLGGTSLGAFF.